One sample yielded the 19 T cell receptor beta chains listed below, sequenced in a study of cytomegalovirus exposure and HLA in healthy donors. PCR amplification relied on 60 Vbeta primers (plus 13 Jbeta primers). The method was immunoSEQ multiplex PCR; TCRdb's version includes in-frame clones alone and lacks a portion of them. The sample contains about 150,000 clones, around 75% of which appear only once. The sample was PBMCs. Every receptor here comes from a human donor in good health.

The CDR3 loop is CASTQGAYNEQFF. As DNA, the CDR3 is TGTGCCAGCACCCAAGGGGCCTACAATGAGCAGTTCTTC. The chain recombines TRBV25-1 with TRBJ2-1; perhaps TRBD1 as D (5 bases). Germline V CDR1 and CDR2: MGHDK, SYGVNS. CDR3 length: 13 amino acids. V lost 7 bases to trimming and J lost 2 bases, with 9 bases between them.

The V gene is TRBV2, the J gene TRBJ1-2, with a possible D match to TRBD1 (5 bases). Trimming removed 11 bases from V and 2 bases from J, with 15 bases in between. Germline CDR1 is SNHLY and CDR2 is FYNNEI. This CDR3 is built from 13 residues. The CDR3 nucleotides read TGTGCCCAAGGGACTGCCGTGAACTATGGCTACACCTTC. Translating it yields CAQGTAVNYGYTF.

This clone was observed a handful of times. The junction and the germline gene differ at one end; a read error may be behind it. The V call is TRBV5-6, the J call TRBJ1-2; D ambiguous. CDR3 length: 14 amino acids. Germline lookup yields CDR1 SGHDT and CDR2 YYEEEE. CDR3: CASSPGLPLYGYPF. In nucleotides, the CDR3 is TGTGCCAGCAGCCCAGGACTGCCGCTCTATGGCTACCCCTTC.

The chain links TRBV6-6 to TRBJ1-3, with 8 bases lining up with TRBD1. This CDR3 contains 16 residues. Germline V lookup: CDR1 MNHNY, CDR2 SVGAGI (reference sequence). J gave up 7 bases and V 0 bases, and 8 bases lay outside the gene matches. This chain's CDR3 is CASSYSGQGATNTIYF. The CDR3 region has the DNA TGTGCCAGCAGTTACTCAGGCCAGGGGGCCACGAACACCATATATTTT.

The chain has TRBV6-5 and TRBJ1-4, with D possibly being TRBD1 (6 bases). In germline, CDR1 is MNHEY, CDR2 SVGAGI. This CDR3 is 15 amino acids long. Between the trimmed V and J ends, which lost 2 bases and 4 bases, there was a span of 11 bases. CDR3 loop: CASSYAAGVNEKLFF. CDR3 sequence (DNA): TGTGCCAGCAGTTACGCGGCAGGGGTTAATGAAAAACTGTTTTTT.

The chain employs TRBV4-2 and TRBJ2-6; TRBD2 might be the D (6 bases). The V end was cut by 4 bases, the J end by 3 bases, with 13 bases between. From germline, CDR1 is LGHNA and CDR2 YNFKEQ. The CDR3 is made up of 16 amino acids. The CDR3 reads CASSLWSGDGANVLTF. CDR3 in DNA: TGTGCCAGCAGCCTCTGGTCGGGGGATGGGGCCAACGTCCTGACTTTC.

This chain's CDR3 is CASSQSTGYSGNTIYF. As DNA, the CDR3 is TGTGCCAGCAGCCAATCGACAGGATACTCTGGAAACACCATATATTTT. This chain connects TRBV5-5 to TRBJ1-3, with TRBD1 as a possible D gene (6 bases). Trimming took 4 bases from V and 0 from J, leaving 14 bases between them. Germline V gene sequence: CDR1 SGHKS, CDR2 YYEKEE (reference sequence). This CDR3 is built from 16 residues. The variable domain in full, completed from reference TRBV5-5 and TRBJ1-3, reads DAGVTQSPTHLIKTRGQQVTLRCSPISGHKSVSWYQQVLGQGPQFIFQYYEKEERGRGNFPDRFSARQFPNYSSELNVNALLLGDSALYLCASSQSTGYSGNTIYFGEGSWLTVV.

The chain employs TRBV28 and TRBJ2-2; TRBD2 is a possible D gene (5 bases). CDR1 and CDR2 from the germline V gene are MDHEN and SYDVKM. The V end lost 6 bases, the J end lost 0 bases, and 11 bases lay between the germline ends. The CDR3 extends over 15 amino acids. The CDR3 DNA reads TGTGCCAGCAGCCGAGGAGGCCCGAACACCGGGGAGCTGTTTTTT. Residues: CASSRGGPNTGELFF.

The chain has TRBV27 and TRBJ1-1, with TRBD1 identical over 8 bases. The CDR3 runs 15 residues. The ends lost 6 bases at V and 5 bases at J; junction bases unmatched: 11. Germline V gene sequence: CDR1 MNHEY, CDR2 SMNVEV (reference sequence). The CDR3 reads CASSLNGQGRTEAFF. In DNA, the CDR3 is TGTGCCAGCAGCTTGAATGGACAGGGTCGGACTGAAGCTTTCTTT.

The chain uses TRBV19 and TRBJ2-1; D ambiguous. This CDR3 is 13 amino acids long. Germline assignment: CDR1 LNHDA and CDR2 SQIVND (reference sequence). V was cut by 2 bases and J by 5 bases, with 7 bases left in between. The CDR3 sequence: CASSINLHNEQFF. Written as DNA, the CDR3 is TGTGCCAGTAGTATAAACTTGCACAATGAGCAGTTCTTC.

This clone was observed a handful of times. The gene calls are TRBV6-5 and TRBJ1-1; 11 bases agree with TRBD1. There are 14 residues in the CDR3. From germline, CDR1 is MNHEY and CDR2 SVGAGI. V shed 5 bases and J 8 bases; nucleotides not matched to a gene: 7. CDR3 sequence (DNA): TGTGCCAGCAGTGGACGGACAGGGGGCTGCGAAGCTTTCTTT. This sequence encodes CASSGRTGGCEAFF.

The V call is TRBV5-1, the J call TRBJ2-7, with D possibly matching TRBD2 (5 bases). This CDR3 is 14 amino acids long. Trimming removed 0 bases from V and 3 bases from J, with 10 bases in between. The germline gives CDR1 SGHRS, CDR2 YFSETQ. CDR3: CASSLAGSGYEQYF. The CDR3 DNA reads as TGCGCCAGCAGCTTGGCTGGGAGCGGCTACGAGCAGTACTTC.

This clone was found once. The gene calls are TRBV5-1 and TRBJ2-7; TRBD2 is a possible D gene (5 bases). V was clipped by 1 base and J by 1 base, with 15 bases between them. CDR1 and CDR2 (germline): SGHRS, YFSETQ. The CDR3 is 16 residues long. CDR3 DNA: TGCGCCAGCAGCTTGTCGAGCGGTATAAATTCCTACGAGCAGTACTTC. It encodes CASSLSSGINSYEQYF. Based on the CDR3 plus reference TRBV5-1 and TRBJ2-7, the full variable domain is KAGVTQTPRYLIKTRGQQVTLSCSPISGHRSVSWYQQTPGQGLQFLFEYFSETQRNKGNFPGRFSGRQFSNSRSEMNVSTLELGDSALYLCASSLSSGINSYEQYFGPGTRLTVT.

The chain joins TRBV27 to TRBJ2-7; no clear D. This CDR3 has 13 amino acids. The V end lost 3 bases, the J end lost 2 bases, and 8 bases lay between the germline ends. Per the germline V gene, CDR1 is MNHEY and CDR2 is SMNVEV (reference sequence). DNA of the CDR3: TGTGCCAGCAGTTTGGGCCAAACCTACGAGCAGTACTTC. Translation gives CASSLGQTYEQYF.

CDR3 coding DNA: TGTGCCAGCAGCAGGACAGGGATAATGGGCTACACCTTC. Protein sequence: CASSRTGIMGYTF. V is TRBV7-3 and J is TRBJ1-2, with 8 bases fitting TRBD1. The CDR3 runs to 13 residues. J lost 8 bases, V lost 5 bases, and 7 bases had no gene match. The germline V gene has CDR1 SGHTA and CDR2 FQGTGA.

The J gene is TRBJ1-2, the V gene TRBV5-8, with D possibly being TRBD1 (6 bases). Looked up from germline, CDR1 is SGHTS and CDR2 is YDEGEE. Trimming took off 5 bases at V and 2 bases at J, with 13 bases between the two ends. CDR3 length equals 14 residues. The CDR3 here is CASRPRDTNYGYTF. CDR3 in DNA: TGTGCCAGCAGACCCCGGGACACCAACTATGGCTACACCTTC.

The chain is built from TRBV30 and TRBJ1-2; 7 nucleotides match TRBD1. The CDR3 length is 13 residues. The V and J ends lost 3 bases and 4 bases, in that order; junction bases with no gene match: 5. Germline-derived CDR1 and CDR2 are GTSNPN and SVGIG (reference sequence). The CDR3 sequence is CAWSRQGVYGYTF. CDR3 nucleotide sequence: TGTGCCTGGAGCCGCCAGGGGGTCTATGGCTACACCTTC.

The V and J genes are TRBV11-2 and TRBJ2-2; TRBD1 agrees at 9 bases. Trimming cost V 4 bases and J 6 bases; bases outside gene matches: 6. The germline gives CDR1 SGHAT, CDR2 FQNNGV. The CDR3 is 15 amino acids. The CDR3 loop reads CASSSGQGLAGELFF. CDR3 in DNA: TGTGCCAGCAGCTCAGGACAGGGGTTAGCCGGGGAGCTGTTTTTT.

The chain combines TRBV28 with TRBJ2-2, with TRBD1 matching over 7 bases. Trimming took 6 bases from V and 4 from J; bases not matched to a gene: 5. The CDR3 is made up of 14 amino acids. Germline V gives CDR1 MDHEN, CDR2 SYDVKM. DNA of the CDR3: TGTGCCAGCAGCCGACAGGGTGGCACCGGGGAGCTGTTTTTT. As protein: CASSRQGGTGELFF.